These 30 T cell receptor beta chains were all obtained from the same sample, sequenced in a study of identifying expanded T cells in peripheral blood. Assay used: immunoSEQ multiplex PCR; TCRdb lists only in-frame clones, some missing. The profile shows 90,000 to 110,000 clones, less than 90% of them singletons. Sequencing was carried out using blood. Every receptor here comes from a person aged 18 to 75 in good health.

J is TRBJ2-7 and V is TRBV18; 8 bases line up with TRBD1. V lost 3 bases and J lost 2; bases outside the gene matches: 3. The germline CDR1 and CDR2 sequences are KGHSH and LQKENI. CDR3 length equals 14 residues. The CDR3 DNA is TGTGCCAGCTCACCTAGGGACAGGACCTACGAGCAGTACTTC. Translated: CASSPRDRTYEQYF.

The V call is TRBV4-1, the J call TRBJ2-7, with TRBD2 matching 11 bases. Trimming at V came to 2 bases and at J to 1 base, leaving 7 bases not matched to a gene. In germline, CDR1 is MGHRA, CDR2 YSYEKL. The CDR3 is made up of 17 amino acids. The CDR3 sequence is CASSQQLAGGSSYEQYF. The CDR3 DNA reads as TGCGCCAGCAGCCAACAGCTAGCGGGAGGCTCGTCCTACGAGCAGTACTTC.

The rearrangement links TRBV5-6 to TRBJ1-2, with D unresolved. Looked up from germline, CDR1 is SGHDT and CDR2 is YYEEEE. The ends were cut back, 5 bases at V and 8 bases at J, with 13 bases in the middle. This CDR3 is 12 amino acids long. The CDR3 DNA reads as TGTGCCAGCAGTACCGGTCCCCTCGGCTACACCTTC. This translates into CASSTGPLGYTF.

The table lists this clone with a count of one. The genes are TRBV25-1 and TRBJ1-3; no clear D. Trimming cost V 3 bases and J 0 bases, with 12 bases left between them. The germline gives CDR1 MGHDK, CDR2 SYGVNS. This CDR3 region has 16 residues. The DNA of the CDR3 is TGTGCCAGCAGTGACACCCGGGATCCCTCTGGAAACACCATATATTTT. This sequence encodes CASSDTRDPSGNTIYF.

V gene TRBV2 combines with J gene TRBJ2-2; D unresolved. Germline CDR1 reads SNHLY; CDR2 reads FYNNEI. V was shortened by 5 bases and J by 2 bases, with 9 bases between the two germline ends. CDR3 length: 14 amino acids. CDR3 coding DNA: TGTGCCAGCAGTATCAAACCTAACACCGGGGAGCTGTTTTTT. Translating it yields CASSIKPNTGELFF.

The chain has TRBV2 and TRBJ1-5; TRBD1 might be the D (5 bases). From germline, CDR1 is SNHLY and CDR2 FYNNEI. The CDR3 loop spans 17 amino acids. Trimming removed 0 bases at V and 0 bases at J, with 12 bases between. DNA for the CDR3: TGTGCCAGCAGTGAAGCGCTAGCAGGGACTAGCAATCAGCCCCAGCATTTT. It codes for CASSEALAGTSNQPQHF.

The rearrangement joins TRBV1 to TRBJ2-1; the D segment call TRBD2 is taken from the table without a DNA check. TRBV1 is a pseudogene locus. The CDR3 covers 18 residues. The CDR3 here is CTSSGPTASRLPYNEQFF. In DNA form, the CDR3 reads TGCACCAGCAGCGGCCCGACCGCTTCTAGACTCCCCTACAATGAGCAGTTCTTC.

V usage is TRBV6-5 and J usage is TRBJ2-7, with 7 bases fitting TRBD2. CDR1 MNHEY and CDR2 SVGAGI come from the germline V gene. This CDR3 is 14 amino acids long. J lost 3 bases, V lost 0 bases, and 2 bases had no gene match. The CDR3 is CASSYSSGGYEQYF. CDR3 DNA sequence: TGTGCCAGCAGTTACTCCTCGGGGGGCTACGAGCAGTACTTC.

The rearrangement joins TRBV19 to TRBJ2-1; 8 positions agree with TRBD1. Germline values: CDR1 LNHDA, CDR2 SQIVND (reference sequence). Trimming at V came to 5 bases and at J to 13 bases, leaving 16 bases not matched to a gene. The CDR3 is made up of 15 amino acids. The CDR3 DNA is TGTGCCAGTAGTGTGGGACAGGCCATTCAACCTCCACAGTTCTTC. As protein: CASSVGQAIQPPQFF.

A single count supports this clone. This chain joins TRBV28 and TRBJ1-4; the match to TRBD1 covers 10 bases. Germline assignment: CDR1 MDHEN and CDR2 SYDVKM. Germline trimming cut 5 bases from V and 7 bases from J; bases unmatched to any gene: 7. The CDR3 covers 15 residues. CDR3 DNA: TGTGCCAGCAGTACAACGGGACAGGGGCCTGAAAAACTGTTTTTT. Its protein is CASSTTGQGPEKLFF.

This chain joins TRBV6-6 and TRBJ1-5; TRBD1 is a possible D gene (5 bases). The CDR3 has 15 residues. Germline CDR1 MNHNY, CDR2 SVGAGI (reference sequence). V lost 6 bases to trimming and J lost 4 bases, with 16 bases between them. CDR3 nucleotide sequence: TGTGCCAGCAGAACCGTGGGGCAGGTAAATCAGCCCCAGCATTTT. This sequence encodes CASRTVGQVNQPQHF.

The rearrangement uses TRBV11-2 and TRBJ1-4; D unclear. CDR1 is SGHAT, CDR2 FQNNGV, per germline. Trimming cost V 2 bases and J 4 bases, with 14 bases left between them. This CDR3 has 16 amino acids. CDR3 amino acids: CASSLSIIRINEKLFF. The CDR3, as DNA: TGTGCCAGCAGCTTATCGATTATCCGGATTAATGAAAAACTGTTTTTT. Based on the CDR3 plus reference TRBV11-2 and TRBJ1-4, the full variable domain is EAGVAQSPRYKIIEKRQSVAFWCNPISGHATLYWYQQILGQGPKLLIQFQNNGVVDDSQLPKDRFSAERLKGVDSTLKIQPAKLEDSAVYLCASSLSIIRINEKLFFGSGTQLSVL.

V usage is TRBV6-5 and J usage is TRBJ1-1; D gene unclear. V was shortened by 5 bases and J by 1 base, with 8 bases between the two germline ends. This CDR3 contains 13 residues. Germline V lookup: CDR1 MNHEY, CDR2 SVGAGI. Written as DNA, the CDR3 is TGTGCCAGCAGTCTAGGTTCGAACACTGAAGCTTTCTTT. It specifies CASSLGSNTEAFF.

V gene TRBV19 combines with J gene TRBJ2-2; tentative D call: TRBD2 (5 bases). The CDR3 is made up of 16 amino acids. Between the trimmed V and J ends, which lost 3 bases and 4 bases, there was a span of 15 bases. Germline CDR1 LNHDA, CDR2 SQIVND (reference sequence). The CDR3 loop reads CASSIVPGVGTGELFF. CDR3 bases: TGTGCCAGTAGTATTGTCCCCGGGGTGGGCACCGGGGAGCTGTTTTTT.

This clone has just a few counts. This chain joins TRBV5-1 and TRBJ1-2; 7 bases fit TRBD1. Trimming at V came to 2 bases and at J to 2 bases, leaving 0 bases not matched to a gene. Per germline, CDR1 SGHRS and CDR2 YFSETQ. This CDR3 has 13 amino acids. The CDR3 sequence is CASSLQGNYGYTF. The DNA for the CDR3 is TGCGCCAGCAGCTTACAGGGGAACTATGGCTACACCTTC.

A single count supports this clone. This rearrangement joins TRBV5-4 to TRBJ1-1; D possibly corresponds to TRBD1 (6 bases). CDR3 size: 17 residues. Germline values: CDR1 SGHNT, CDR2 YYREEE (reference sequence). Trimming shortened V by 0 bases and J by 3 bases, and 18 bases separated the two germline ends. CDR3 nucleotides: TGTGCCAGCAGCTTGGAGGGGGGGACAAGATCTGACACTGAAGCTTTCTTT. Its translation: CASSLEGGTRSDTEAFF.

This rearrangement joins TRBV28 to TRBJ2-1, with a possible D match to TRBD2 (5 bases). CDR3 length equals 14 residues. Germline V gene data show CDR1 as MDHEN and CDR2 as SYDVKM. Trimming shortened V by 7 bases and J by 3 bases, and 13 bases separated the two germline ends. The CDR3, as DNA: TGTGCCAGCACCCCCTCGGGATTCTACAATGAGCAGTTCTTC. Amino acid sequence: CASTPSGFYNEQFF. The complete variable domain, with remaining parts taken from reference TRBV28 and TRBJ2-1, reads DVKVTQSSRYLVKRTGEKVFLECVQDMDHENMFWYRQDPGLGLRLIYFSYDVKMKEKGDIPEGYSVSREKKERFSLILESASTNQTSMYLCASTPSGFYNEQFFGPGTRLTVL.

The chain joins TRBV6-5 to TRBJ1-2; 9 bases fit TRBD1. Germline V gene lookup returns CDR1 MNHEY and CDR2 SVGAGI. CDR3 length equals 14 residues. V lost 4 bases, J lost 5 bases, and 5 bases stayed unmatched. The CDR3 region has the DNA TGTGCCAGCAGTTCGGGACAGGGAAATTATGGCTACACCTTC. This gives the protein CASSSGQGNYGYTF.

This clone was found a few times. The rearrangement links TRBV10-1 to TRBJ1-5; no clear D. The CDR3 is 13 residues long. The germline V gene encodes CDR1 WNHNN and CDR2 SYGVQD (reference sequence). The V end lost 3 bases, the J end lost 3 bases, and 6 bases lay between the germline ends. The CDR3 loop reads CASSEGNNQPQHF. CDR3 coding DNA: TGCGCCAGCAGTGAAGGCAACAATCAGCCCCAGCATTTT.

V and J are TRBV6-4 and TRBJ1-4; D is unresolved. Trimming took 0 bases from V and 0 from J, leaving 14 bases between them. The germline V gene has CDR1 MRHNA and CDR2 SNTAGT. There are 18 residues in the CDR3. This CDR3 reads CASSDSSEEIATNEKLFF. The CDR3 DNA reads as TGTGCCAGCAGTGACTCTAGTGAAGAAATTGCAACTAATGAAAAACTGTTTTTT.

CDR3 region: CASSLTGLYGYTF. The CDR3 DNA reads as TGTGCCAGCAGCTTGACAGGGCTATACGGCTACACCTTC. The chain uses TRBV5-5 and TRBJ1-2; weak D call: TRBD1 (6 bases). The CDR3 is 13 amino acids. Germline V gene data show CDR1 as SGHKS and CDR2 as YYEKEE (reference sequence). Trimming took off 1 base at V and 8 bases at J, with 12 bases between the two ends.

This chain joins TRBV5-6 and TRBJ1-2, with TRBD1 identical over 8 bases. This CDR3 is built from 15 residues. CDR1 is SGHDT and CDR2 is YYEEEE in the germline V gene. Trimming removed 2 bases from V and 6 bases from J; junction bases left unmatched: 9. In DNA form, the CDR3 reads TGTGCCAGCAGCTTACTAGGACAGGGAGAGAATGGCTACACCTTC. Translating it yields CASSLLGQGENGYTF.

The chain employs TRBV18 and TRBJ2-2; D call uncertain. Germline CDR1 reads KGHSH; CDR2 reads LQKENI. Deletions cut 0 bases from V and 5 bases from J, with 16 bases between. This CDR3 has 17 residues. This CDR3 reads CASSPPNVGKRTGELFF. DNA for the CDR3: TGTGCCAGCTCACCACCAAACGTGGGGAAACGGACCGGGGAGCTGTTTTTT. The whole variable domain, remainder taken from reference TRBV18 and TRBJ2-2, is NAGVMQNPRHLVRRRGQEARLRCSPMKGHSHVYWYRQLPEEGLKFMVYLQKENIIDESGMPKERFSAEFPKEGPSILRIQQVVRGDSAAYFCASSPPNVGKRTGELFFGEGSRLTVL.

The chain recombines TRBV19 with TRBJ2-7; D not certain. The V gene lost 4 bases and the J gene lost 4 bases, with 14 bases spanning the gap. Per the germline V gene, CDR1 is LNHDA and CDR2 is SQIVND (reference sequence). This CDR3 spans 14 amino acids. The CDR3 DNA reads TGTGCCAGTAGTACCGCGGCAGGAGTATACGAGCAGTACTTC. Its translation: CASSTAAGVYEQYF.

This chain connects TRBV10-3 to TRBJ1-2, with a weak D call TRBD1 (6 bases). This CDR3 spans 11 amino acids. V lost 10 bases, J lost 2 bases, and 8 bases lay in between. The germline V gene encodes CDR1 ENHRY and CDR2 SYGVKD. The CDR3, as DNA: TGTGCCAGTCAGGGGAACTATGGCTACACCTTC. Its protein is CASQGNYGYTF.

The chain is built from TRBV6-5 and TRBJ1-2; D remains unclear. The CDR3 sequence is 14 residues long. Germline values: CDR1 MNHEY, CDR2 SVGAGI. The ends were cut back, 5 bases at V and 0 bases at J, with 10 bases in the middle. CDR3 in DNA: TGTGCCAGCAGTCCAGAGTTTGCTAACTATGGCTACACCTTC. Amino acid sequence: CASSPEFANYGYTF.

The chain employs TRBV6-6 and TRBJ1-2, with TRBD1 matching over 7 bases. The junction had 16 bases not matched to a gene; V was cut back by 7 bases and J by 8 bases. Germline-derived CDR1 and CDR2 are MNHNY and SVGAGI (reference sequence). The CDR3 spans 15 residues. The CDR3 reads CASIDNRGSVLGYTF. CDR3 DNA: TGTGCCAGCATCGACAACAGGGGCTCCGTATTGGGCTACACCTTC.

The chain has TRBV5-3 and TRBJ2-5, with TRBD2 matching 12 bases. TRBV5-3 is an ORF for which the function is uncertain. This CDR3 comprises 17 residues. The junction had 10 bases not matched to a gene; V was cut back by 3 bases and J by 4 bases. The chain's CDR3 is CARSWAKTSGSLETQYF. CDR3 DNA: TGTGCCAGAAGCTGGGCGAAGACTAGCGGGAGTTTAGAGACCCAGTACTTC.

This chain connects TRBV28 to TRBJ2-3; D ambiguous. CDR1 MDHEN and CDR2 SYDVKM come from the germline V gene. This CDR3 spans 14 amino acids. The V end was cut by 5 bases, the J end by 2 bases, with 11 bases between. Here the CDR3 DNA reads TGTGCCAGCAGTGGGCTGGCAGCCACAGATACGCAGTATTTT. Translation: CASSGLAATDTQYF.

The chain is built from TRBV9 and TRBJ2-3; 10 bases align to TRBD2. The CDR3 contains 16 residues. Germline CDR1 SGDLS, CDR2 YYNGEE. Germline trimming cut 2 bases from V and 4 bases from J; bases unmatched to any gene: 7. The chain's CDR3 is CASSVSSGGAPDTQYF. As DNA, the CDR3 is TGTGCCAGCAGCGTGTCCAGCGGGGGGGCTCCAGATACGCAGTATTTT.